Here is one T cell receptor beta chain with its context. Its antigen is undetermined. There are 13 residues in the CDR3. The V and J ends lost 5 bases and 3 bases respectively, with 10 bases between them. These data are taken from a study of early T cells in non-severe SARS-CoV-2 infection. Study overall: The study sequenced bulk RNA from unsorted whole blood, with chains unpaired. Study results and limitations: Database matching using VDJdb favored anti-spike CD8 responses, with private and CD4 specificities left missing.

Unique molecular identifiers were added to individual cDNA molecules. From the 5' RACE reads, TCRdb called clonotypes with MiXCR, one entry per CDR3 protein. The sample has fewer than 40,000 distinct CDR3 sequences; roughly 6.6% are singletons. This chain connects TRBV12-3 or TRBV12-4 to TRBJ1-2; the D gene is possibly TRBD1 (6 bases). This specimen consisted of whole blood, obtained at baseline. The clonotype originates from an adult who was a healthcare worker with PCR-confirmed SARS-CoV-2 infection or an uninfected control (not recorded which). Here the CDR3 reads CASSTQGYYGYTF. DNA of the CDR3: TGTGCCAGCAGTACACAGGGCTACTATGGCTACACCTTC.